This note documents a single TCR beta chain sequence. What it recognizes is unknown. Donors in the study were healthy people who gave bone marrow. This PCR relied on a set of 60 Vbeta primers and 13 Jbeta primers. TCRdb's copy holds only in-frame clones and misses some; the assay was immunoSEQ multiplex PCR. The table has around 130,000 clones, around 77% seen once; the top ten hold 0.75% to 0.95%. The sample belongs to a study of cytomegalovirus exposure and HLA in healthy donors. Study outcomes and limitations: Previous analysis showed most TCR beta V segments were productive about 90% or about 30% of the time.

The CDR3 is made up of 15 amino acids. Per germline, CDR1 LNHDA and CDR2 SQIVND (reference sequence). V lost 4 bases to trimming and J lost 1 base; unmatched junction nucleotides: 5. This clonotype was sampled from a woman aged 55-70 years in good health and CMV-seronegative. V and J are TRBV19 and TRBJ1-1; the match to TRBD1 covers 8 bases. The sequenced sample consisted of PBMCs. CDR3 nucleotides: TGTGCCAGTAGTAAACTCGGGACAGGGAACACTGAAGCTTTCTTT. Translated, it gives CASSKLGTGNTEAFF. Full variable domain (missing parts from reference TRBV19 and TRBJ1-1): DGGITQSPKYLFRKEGQNVTLSCEQNLNHDAMYWYRQDPGQGLRLIYYSQIVNDFQKGDIAEGYSVSREKKESFPLTVTSAQKNPTAFYLCASSKLGTGNTEAFFGQGTRLTVV.